These T cell receptor beta chains were read from a single sample in a study of blood T cell repertoires in COVID-19. This table comes from immunoSEQ multiplex PCR, and its TCRdb copy is limited to in-frame clones, with some not included. The sample carries a few hundred thousand clones, approximately 84% recorded once. Specimen: PBMCs or T cells enriched from blood (not recorded which). These receptors all come from a woman between 45 and 60 years old who had been exposed to COVID-19. Each CDR3 is given with its conserved first and last residue. The D gene is left open where the match is weak. Rows give clone size only sometimes, using once, few, many, or a class for an expanded clone.

CDR3 length: 12; D gene: -; V gene: TRBV14; J gene: TRBJ1-2; clone size: -; CDR3 protein: CASSQQAYGYTF; CDR3 DNA: TGTGCCAGCAGCCAACAAGCCTATGGCTACACCTTC
CDR3 length: 15; D gene: -; V gene: TRBV7-2; J gene: TRBJ2-1; clone size: -; CDR3 protein: CASSSRLAYYNEQFF; CDR3 DNA: TGTGCCAGCAGCTCCCGTCTGGCATATTACAATGAGCAGTTCTTC
CDR3 length: 18; D gene: -; V gene: TRBV2; J gene: TRBJ1-2; clone size: once; CDR3 protein: CASIRIGGATFNRQGYTF; CDR3 DNA: TGTGCCAGCATCCGAATCGGGGGAGCGACATTTAACCGGCAGGGCTACACCTTC
CDR3 length: 16; D gene: TRBD1; V gene: TRBV7-2; J gene: TRBJ2-2; clone size: -; CDR3 protein: CASSPRQGVKAGELFF; CDR3 DNA: TGTGCCAGCAGCCCGCGACAGGGGGTAAAAGCCGGGGAGCTGTTTTTT
CDR3 length: 14; D gene: -; V gene: TRBV5-8; J gene: TRBJ1-6; clone size: -; CDR3 protein: CASSRGSYNSPLHF; CDR3 DNA: TGTGCCAGCAGCCGAGGTTCCTATAATTCACCCCTCCACTTT
CDR3 length: 13; D gene: -; V gene: TRBV7-9; J gene: TRBJ1-6; clone size: few; CDR3 protein: CASSLQGDSPLHF; CDR3 DNA: TGTGCCAGCAGCTTACAAGGGGATTCACCCCTCCACTTT
CDR3 length: 14; D gene: -; V gene: TRBV4-3; J gene: TRBJ1-6; clone size: -; CDR3 protein: CASSQVVGNSPLHF; CDR3 DNA: TGCGCCAGCAGCCAAGTCGTCGGTAATTCACCCCTCCACTTT
CDR3 length: 12; D gene: -; V gene: TRBV19; J gene: TRBJ2-3; clone size: -; CDR3 protein: CASRTGGDTQYF; CDR3 DNA: TGTGCCAGTAGAACCGGGGGAGATACGCAGTATTTT
CDR3 length: 12; D gene: -; V gene: TRBV28; J gene: TRBJ1-1; clone size: few; CDR3 protein: CASSPPGQRAFF; CDR3 DNA: TGTGCCAGCAGTCCCCCGGGACAAAGGGCTTTCTTT
CDR3 length: 14; D gene: -; V gene: TRBV27; J gene: TRBJ1-5; clone size: few; CDR3 protein: CASSLFRGNQPQHF; CDR3 DNA: TGTGCCAGCAGTTTGTTCAGGGGCAATCAGCCCCAGCATTTT
CDR3 length: 13; D gene: -; V gene: TRBV12-3/TRBV12-4; J gene: TRBJ1-2; clone size: once; CDR3 protein: CASSPQKSYGYTF; CDR3 DNA: TGTGCCAGCAGCCCACAGAAGTCCTATGGCTACACCTTC
CDR3 length: 14; D gene: TRBD1; V gene: TRBV19; J gene: TRBJ2-1; clone size: -; CDR3 protein: CASSTGQGSQEQFF; CDR3 DNA: TGTGCCAGTAGTACGGGACAGGGGTCCCAGGAGCAGTTCTTC
CDR3 length: 16; D gene: TRBD1; V gene: TRBV7-9; J gene: TRBJ1-2; clone size: -; CDR3 protein: CASSLSTGQGAGGYTF; CDR3 DNA: TGTGCCAGCAGCCTATCTACGGGACAGGGGGCTGGTGGCTACACCTTC
CDR3 length: 16; D gene: TRBD2; V gene: TRBV12-5; J gene: TRBJ2-3; clone size: -; CDR3 protein: CASGLGSGGYLDTQYF; CDR3 DNA: TGTGCTAGTGGTTTGGGTAGCGGGGGCTATTTGGATACGCAGTATTTT
CDR3 length: 19; D gene: TRBD1; V gene: TRBV7-2; J gene: TRBJ1-6; clone size: -; CDR3 protein: CASSSQGAGLSSYNSPLHF; CDR3 DNA: TGTGCCAGCAGCTCCCAGGGGGCTGGATTAAGCTCCTATAATTCACCCCTCCACTTT
CDR3 length: 13; D gene: -; V gene: TRBV19; J gene: TRBJ1-4; clone size: -; CDR3 protein: CASTGGGNEKLFF; CDR3 DNA: TGTGCCAGTACTGGCGGTGGTAATGAAAAACTGTTTTTT